The rows below give T cell receptor beta chains drawn from one sample of a study of molecular identifiers for immune sequencing clone quantification. TCRdb re-called the PCR reads with MiXCR, one entry per CDR3 protein. This sample yields about 320,000 distinct CDR3 sequences, of which about a quarter are seen a single time; 0.74% belongs to the top ten. Sequencing input: naive CD8+ T cells from blood, with Jurkat cell RNA spiked in. The receptor set was obtained from a human donor in good health. Some libraries in this study had Jurkat cell RNA spiked in. The CDR3 runs from the conserved cysteine through the conserved F or W. Each record gives: CDR3 protein, V gene, J gene.

CASSAGGFNEQYF	TRBV25-1	TRBJ2-7
CASRADWNSNQPQHF	TRBV6-4	TRBJ1-5
CASSSADRTYEQYF	TRBV5-4	TRBJ2-7
CSAYEGQGLPFSNQPQHF	TRBV20-1	TRBJ1-5
CSVIPRGNDEQFF	TRBV29-1	TRBJ2-1
CGSSLVFGSYEEYF	TRBV7-2	TRBJ2-7
CASRINGSPYQPQHF	TRBV28	TRBJ1-5
CASGQGTASTDTQYF	TRBV11-2	TRBJ2-3
CASSPLADSSNQPQHF	TRBV7-8	TRBJ1-5
CSARVFGGMTEAFF	TRBV20-1	TRBJ1-1
CASMNGWNTEAFF	TRBV19	TRBJ1-1
CASSSPGTGTYEQYF	TRBV7-9	TRBJ2-7
CASRQEQGTCEQCF	TRBV4-3	TRBJ2-7
CASSSRSTEDTEAFF	TRBV7-9	TRBJ1-1
CSANQQGSSYEQYF	TRBV20-1	TRBJ2-7
CASSSGTTKETQYF	TRBV4-1	TRBJ2-5
CASSRGRGGLRQETQYF	TRBV6-2/TRBV6-3	TRBJ2-5
CASSREVLPTYEQYF	TRBV4-3	TRBJ2-7
CASSLLAGGIDTQYF	TRBV12-3/TRBV12-4	TRBJ2-3
CASSPWTFQETQYF	TRBV11-2	TRBJ2-5
CASSPPFEDTQYF	TRBV9	TRBJ2-3
CASSPRLHEQFF	TRBV11-2	TRBJ2-1
CSASEVGGITDTQYF	TRBV20-1	TRBJ2-3
CARMTGGHTDTQYF	TRBV7-9	TRBJ2-3
CASSRGGDLTHYEQYF	TRBV11-2	TRBJ2-7
CASSQALTNERFF	TRBV4-1	TRBJ2-1